This T cell receptor beta chain was retrieved from a study of blood T cell repertoires in COVID-19. Overall study: Some COVID-19 samples were acute and others convalescent; all came from the United States, Italy and Spain.

Germline-derived CDR1 and CDR2 are SGDLS and YYNGEE. The CDR3 covers 16 residues. V shed 0 bases and J 3 bases; nucleotides not matched to a gene: 6. Generated by immunoSEQ multiplex PCR, the TCRdb table keeps only in-frame clones and is missing some. The repertoire holds 65,000 to 80,000 clones, with about 92% as singletons. Sequencing was performed on peripheral blood. V is TRBV9 and J is TRBJ2-1; TRBD1 matches 7 bases. The receptor was isolated from a human donor in a cohort sampled during active COVID-19. CDR3 sequence reads: CASSVVPTGSYNEQFF. In DNA, the CDR3 is TGTGCCAGCAGCGTAGTCCCGACAGGGAGCTACAATGAGCAGTTCTTC.